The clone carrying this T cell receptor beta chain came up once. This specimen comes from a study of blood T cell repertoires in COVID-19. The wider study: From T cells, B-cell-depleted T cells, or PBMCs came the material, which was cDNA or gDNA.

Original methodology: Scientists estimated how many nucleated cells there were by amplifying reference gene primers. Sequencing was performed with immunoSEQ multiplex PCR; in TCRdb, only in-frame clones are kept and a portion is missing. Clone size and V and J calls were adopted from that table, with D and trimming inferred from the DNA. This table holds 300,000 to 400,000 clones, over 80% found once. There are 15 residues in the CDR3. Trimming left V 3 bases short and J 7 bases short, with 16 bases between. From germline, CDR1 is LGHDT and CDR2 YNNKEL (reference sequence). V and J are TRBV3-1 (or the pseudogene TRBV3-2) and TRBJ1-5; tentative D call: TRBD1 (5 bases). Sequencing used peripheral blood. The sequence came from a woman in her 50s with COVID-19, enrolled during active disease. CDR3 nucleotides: TGTGCCAGCAGCCATATCGGCGGGGGAGGCCAGCCCCAGCATTTT. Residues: CASSHIGGGGQPQHF.